This T cell receptor (beta chain) was recorded in a study of blood T cell repertoires in COVID-19. Clones were read by immunoSEQ multiplex PCR, and TCRdb kept only the in-frame ones, dropping some. Of some 80,000 clones listed, around 79% are singletons. The CDR3 runs to 11 residues. Per germline, CDR1 SGHDT and CDR2 YYEEEE. Trimming took 3 bases from V and 10 from J; bases not matched to a gene: 1. This clonotype originated in a man older than 75 with acute or convalescent COVID-19. Sequencing was done on a sample of peripheral blood. The V call is TRBV5-6, the J call TRBJ1-1, with 9 nucleotides matching TRBD1. The CDR3 protein is CASSYRGPAFF. The CDR3 bases are TGTGCCAGCAGCTACAGGGGGCCAGCTTTCTTT.